The clone carrying this TCR beta chain turned up a few times. The antigen is unknown. A sample-barcoded 5' primer and a J-beta primer mix were used in a second PCR of roughly 7 to 11 cycles. The template-switch adaptor, which had 12 random nucleotides, put a tag on each cDNA molecule. TCRdb analysed the 5' RACE reads with MiXCR anew, one entry per CDR3 protein. The table includes approximately 790,000 distinct CDR3 sequences, less than 80% detected once. The entry originates in a study of blood T cells in healthy people across ages. This CDR3 is built from 15 residues. CDR1 and CDR2 (germline): SQVTM, ANQGSEA. Each sample yielded at least 6 million isolated PBMCs. Study-wide results and limits: A roughly linear fall in TCR beta diversity per million T cells was seen with increasing age.

This chain joins TRBV29-1 and TRBJ1-5; perhaps TRBD1 as D (6 bases). Sequencing was performed on blood. The TCR originated in a man younger than 45 in good health. The CDR3 loop is CARGLLDRSNQPQHF. CDR3 nucleotide sequence: TGCGCGCGGGGCCTCTTGGACAGAAGCAATCAGCCCCAGCATTTT.